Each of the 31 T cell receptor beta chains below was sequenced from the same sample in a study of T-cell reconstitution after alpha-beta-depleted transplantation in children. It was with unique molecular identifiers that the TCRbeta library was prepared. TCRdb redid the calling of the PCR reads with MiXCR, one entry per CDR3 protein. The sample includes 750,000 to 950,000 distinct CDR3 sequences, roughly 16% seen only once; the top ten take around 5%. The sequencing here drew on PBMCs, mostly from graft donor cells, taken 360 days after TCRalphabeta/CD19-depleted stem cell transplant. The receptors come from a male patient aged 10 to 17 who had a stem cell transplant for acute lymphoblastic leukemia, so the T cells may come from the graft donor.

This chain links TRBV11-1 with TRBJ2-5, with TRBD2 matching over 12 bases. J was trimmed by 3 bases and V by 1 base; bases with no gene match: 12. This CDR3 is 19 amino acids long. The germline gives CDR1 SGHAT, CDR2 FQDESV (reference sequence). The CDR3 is CASSLVIASGRAGEETQYF. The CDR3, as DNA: TGTGCCAGCAGCTTAGTAATCGCTAGCGGGAGGGCCGGCGAAGAGACCCAGTACTTC.

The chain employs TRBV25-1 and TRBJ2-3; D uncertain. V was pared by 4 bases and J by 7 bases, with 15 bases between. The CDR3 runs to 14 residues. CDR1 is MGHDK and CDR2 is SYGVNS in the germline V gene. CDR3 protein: CASSASGWAHTQYF. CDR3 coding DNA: TGTGCCAGCAGTGCTTCAGGTTGGGCCCATACGCAGTATTTT.

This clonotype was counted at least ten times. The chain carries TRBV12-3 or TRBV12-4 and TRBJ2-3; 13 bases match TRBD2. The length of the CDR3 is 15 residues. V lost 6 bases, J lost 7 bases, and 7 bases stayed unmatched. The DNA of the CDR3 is TGTGCCAGCAGCCCCCGGACTAGCGGGAGAAATACGCAGTATTTT. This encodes CASSPRTSGRNTQYF.

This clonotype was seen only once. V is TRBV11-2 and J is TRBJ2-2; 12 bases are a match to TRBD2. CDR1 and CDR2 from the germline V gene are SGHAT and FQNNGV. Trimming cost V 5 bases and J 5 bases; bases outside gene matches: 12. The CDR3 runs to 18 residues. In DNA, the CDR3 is TGTGCCAGCAGCCCCCTGACTAGCGGGAGCAGACGGACCGGGGAGCTGTTTTTT. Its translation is CASSPLTSGSRRTGELFF.

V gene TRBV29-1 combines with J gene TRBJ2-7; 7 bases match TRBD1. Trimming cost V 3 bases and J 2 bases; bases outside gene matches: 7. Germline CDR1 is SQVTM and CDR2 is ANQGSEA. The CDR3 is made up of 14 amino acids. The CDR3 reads CSVEFNRGPYEQYF. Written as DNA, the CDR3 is TGCAGCGTTGAGTTTAACAGGGGCCCCTACGAGCAGTACTTC.

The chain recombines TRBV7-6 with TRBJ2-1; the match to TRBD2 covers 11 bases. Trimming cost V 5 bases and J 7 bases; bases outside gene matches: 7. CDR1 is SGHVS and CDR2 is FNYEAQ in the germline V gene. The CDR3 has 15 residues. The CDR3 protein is CASSKISGRGNEQFF. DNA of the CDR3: TGTGCCAGCAGCAAGATTAGCGGGAGGGGGAATGAGCAGTTCTTC.

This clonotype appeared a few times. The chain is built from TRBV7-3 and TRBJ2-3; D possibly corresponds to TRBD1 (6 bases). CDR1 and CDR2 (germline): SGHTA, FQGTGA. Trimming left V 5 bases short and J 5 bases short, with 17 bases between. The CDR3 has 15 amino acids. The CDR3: CASSPDRRREDTQYF. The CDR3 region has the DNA TGTGCCAGCAGCCCGGACAGAAGACGAGAAGATACGCAGTATTTT.

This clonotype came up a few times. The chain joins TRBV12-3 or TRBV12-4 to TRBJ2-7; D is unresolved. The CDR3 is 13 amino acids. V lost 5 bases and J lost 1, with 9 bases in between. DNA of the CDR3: TGTGCCAGCAGTCCGCCCTATTCCTACGAGCAGTACTTC. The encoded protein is CASSPPYSYEQYF.

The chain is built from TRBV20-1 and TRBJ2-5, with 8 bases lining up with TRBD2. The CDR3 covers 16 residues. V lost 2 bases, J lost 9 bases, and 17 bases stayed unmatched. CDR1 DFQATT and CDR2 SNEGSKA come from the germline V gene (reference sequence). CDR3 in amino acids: CSARPFAGGPKGAQYF. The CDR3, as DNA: TGCAGTGCTAGACCTTTCGCGGGAGGCCCGAAGGGGGCCCAGTACTTC.

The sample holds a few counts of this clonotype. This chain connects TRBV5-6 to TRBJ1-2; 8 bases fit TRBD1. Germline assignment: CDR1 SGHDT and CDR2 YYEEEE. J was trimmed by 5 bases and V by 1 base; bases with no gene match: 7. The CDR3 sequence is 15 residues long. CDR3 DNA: TGTGCCAGCAGCTTGCTGGACAGGGACTTTTATGGCTACACCTTC. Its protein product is CASSLLDRDFYGYTF.

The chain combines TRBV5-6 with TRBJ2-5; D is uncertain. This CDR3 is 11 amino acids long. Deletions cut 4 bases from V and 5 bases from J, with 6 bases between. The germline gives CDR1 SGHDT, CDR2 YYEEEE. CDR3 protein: CASSRWETQYF. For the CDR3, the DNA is TGTGCCAGCAGCCGATGGGAGACCCAGTACTTC.

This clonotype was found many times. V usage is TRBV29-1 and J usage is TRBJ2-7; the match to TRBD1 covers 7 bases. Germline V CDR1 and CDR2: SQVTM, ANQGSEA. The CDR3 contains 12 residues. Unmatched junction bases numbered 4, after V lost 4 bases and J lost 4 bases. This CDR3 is CSVASRGYEQYF. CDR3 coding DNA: TGCAGCGTTGCCAGCAGGGGGTACGAGCAGTACTTC.

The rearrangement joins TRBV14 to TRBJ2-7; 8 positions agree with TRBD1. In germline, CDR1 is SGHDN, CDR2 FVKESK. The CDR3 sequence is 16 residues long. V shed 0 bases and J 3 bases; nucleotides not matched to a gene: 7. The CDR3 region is CASSQDWRTGYYEQYF. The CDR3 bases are TGTGCCAGCAGCCAAGATTGGAGGACAGGGTACTACGAGCAGTACTTC.

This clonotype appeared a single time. CDR3 sequence: CASSTLPGTSGYEQYF. CDR3 coding DNA: TGTGCCAGCTCAACCCTCCCCGGGACTAGCGGGTACGAGCAGTACTTC. The V call is TRBV18, the J call TRBJ2-7, with TRBD2 matching over 12 bases. CDR3 length equals 16 residues. The ends lost 5 bases at V and 4 bases at J; junction bases unmatched: 9. Germline CDR1 KGHSH, CDR2 LQKENI.

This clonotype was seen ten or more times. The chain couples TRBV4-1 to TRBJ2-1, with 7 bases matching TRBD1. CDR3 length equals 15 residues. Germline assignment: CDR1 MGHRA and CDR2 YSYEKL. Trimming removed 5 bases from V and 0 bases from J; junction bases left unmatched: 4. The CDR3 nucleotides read TGCGCCAGCAGCTACCCAGGGGGCTCCTACAATGAGCAGTTCTTC. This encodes CASSYPGGSYNEQFF.

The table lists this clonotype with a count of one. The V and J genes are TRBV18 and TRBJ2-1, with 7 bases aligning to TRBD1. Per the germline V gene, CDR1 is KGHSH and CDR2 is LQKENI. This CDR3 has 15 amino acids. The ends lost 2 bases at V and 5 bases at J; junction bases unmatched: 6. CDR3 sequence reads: CASSPGTDFDNEQFF. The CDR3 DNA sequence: TGTGCCAGCTCACCAGGGACAGACTTCGACAATGAGCAGTTCTTC.

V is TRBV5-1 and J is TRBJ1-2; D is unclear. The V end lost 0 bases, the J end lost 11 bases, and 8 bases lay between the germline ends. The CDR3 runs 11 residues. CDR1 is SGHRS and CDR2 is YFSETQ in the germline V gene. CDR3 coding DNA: TGCGCCAGCAGCTTGGATTTTGGGTACACCTTC. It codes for CASSLDFGYTF.

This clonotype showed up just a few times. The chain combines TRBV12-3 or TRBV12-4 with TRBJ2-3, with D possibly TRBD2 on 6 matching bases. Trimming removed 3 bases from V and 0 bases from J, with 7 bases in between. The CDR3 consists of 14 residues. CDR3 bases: TGTGCCAGCAGTTTTCGGGGGAGCACAGATACGCAGTATTTT. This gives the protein CASSFRGSTDTQYF.

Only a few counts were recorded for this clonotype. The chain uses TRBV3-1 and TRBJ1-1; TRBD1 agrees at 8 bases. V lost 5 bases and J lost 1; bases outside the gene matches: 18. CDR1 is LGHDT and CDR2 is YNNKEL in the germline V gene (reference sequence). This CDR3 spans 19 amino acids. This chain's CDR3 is CASSLNFQGAPPGNTEAFF. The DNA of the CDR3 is TGTGCCAGCAGCTTAAACTTTCAGGGGGCCCCACCTGGGAACACTGAAGCTTTCTTT.

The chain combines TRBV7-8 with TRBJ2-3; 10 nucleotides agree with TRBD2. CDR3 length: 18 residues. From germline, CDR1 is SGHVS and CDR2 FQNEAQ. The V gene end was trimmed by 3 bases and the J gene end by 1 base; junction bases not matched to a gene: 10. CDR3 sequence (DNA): TGTGCCAGCAGCTTCCCATTCGAAGCGGGAGGGCGCACAGATACGCAGTATTTT. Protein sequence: CASSFPFEAGGRTDTQYF.

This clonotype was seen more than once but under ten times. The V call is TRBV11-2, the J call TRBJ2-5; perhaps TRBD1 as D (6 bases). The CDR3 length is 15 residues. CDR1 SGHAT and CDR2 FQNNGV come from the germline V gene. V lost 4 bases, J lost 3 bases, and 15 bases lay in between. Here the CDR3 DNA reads TGTGCCAGCAGCTCTAGTGGGGGCCCCAAAGAGACCCAGTACTTC. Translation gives CASSSSGGPKETQYF.

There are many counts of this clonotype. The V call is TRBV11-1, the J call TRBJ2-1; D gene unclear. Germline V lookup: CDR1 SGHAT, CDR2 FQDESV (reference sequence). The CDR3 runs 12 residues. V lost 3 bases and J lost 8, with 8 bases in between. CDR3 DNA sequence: TGTGCCAGCAGCTTCGACTCCCATGAGCAGTTCTTC. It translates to CASSFDSHEQFF.

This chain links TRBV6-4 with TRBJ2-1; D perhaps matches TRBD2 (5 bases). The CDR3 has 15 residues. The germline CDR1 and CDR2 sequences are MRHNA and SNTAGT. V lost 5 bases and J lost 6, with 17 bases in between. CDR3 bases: TGTGCCAGCAGTCCCACCTGGGCTAGCCCCAATGAGCAGTTCTTC. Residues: CASSPTWASPNEQFF.

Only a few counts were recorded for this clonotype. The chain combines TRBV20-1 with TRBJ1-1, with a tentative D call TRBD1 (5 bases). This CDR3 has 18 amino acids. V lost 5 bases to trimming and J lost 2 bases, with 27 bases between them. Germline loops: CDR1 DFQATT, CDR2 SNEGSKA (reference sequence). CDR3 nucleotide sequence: TGCAGTGCTCAGAACTCGGGACTGGGGGTGGTTTACAACACTGAAGCTTTCTTT. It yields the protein CSAQNSGLGVVYNTEAFF.

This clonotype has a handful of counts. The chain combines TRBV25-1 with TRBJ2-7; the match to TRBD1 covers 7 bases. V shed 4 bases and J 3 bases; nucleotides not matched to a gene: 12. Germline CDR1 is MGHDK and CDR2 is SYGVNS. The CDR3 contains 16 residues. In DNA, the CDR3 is TGTGCCAGCAGTGCCTACTCCGGGACAGCCTTCTACGAGCAGTACTTC. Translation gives CASSAYSGTAFYEQYF.

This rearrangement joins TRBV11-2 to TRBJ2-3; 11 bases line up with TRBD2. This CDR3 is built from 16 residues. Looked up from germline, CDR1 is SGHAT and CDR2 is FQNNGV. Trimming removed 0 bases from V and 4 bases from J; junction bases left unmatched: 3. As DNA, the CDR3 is TGTGCCAGCAGCTTAGATTCTAGCGGGAGGCCAGATACGCAGTATTTT. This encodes CASSLDSSGRPDTQYF. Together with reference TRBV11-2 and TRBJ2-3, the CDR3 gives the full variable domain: EAGVAQSPRYKIIEKRQSVAFWCNPISGHATLYWYQQILGQGPKLLIQFQNNGVVDDSQLPKDRFSAERLKGVDSTLKIQPAKLEDSAVYLCASSLDSSGRPDTQYFGPGTRLTVL.

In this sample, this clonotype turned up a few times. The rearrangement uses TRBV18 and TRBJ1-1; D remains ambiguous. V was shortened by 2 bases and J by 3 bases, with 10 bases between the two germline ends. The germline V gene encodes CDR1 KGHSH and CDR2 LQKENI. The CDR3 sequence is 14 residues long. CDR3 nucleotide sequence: TGTGCCAGCTCACCAAGGGCCGTGGACACTGAAGCTTTCTTT. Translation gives CASSPRAVDTEAFF. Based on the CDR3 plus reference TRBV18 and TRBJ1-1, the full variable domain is NAGVMQNPRHLVRRRGQEARLRCSPMKGHSHVYWYRQLPEEGLKFMVYLQKENIIDESGMPKERFSAEFPKEGPSILRIQQVVRGDSAAYFCASSPRAVDTEAFFGQGTRLTVV.

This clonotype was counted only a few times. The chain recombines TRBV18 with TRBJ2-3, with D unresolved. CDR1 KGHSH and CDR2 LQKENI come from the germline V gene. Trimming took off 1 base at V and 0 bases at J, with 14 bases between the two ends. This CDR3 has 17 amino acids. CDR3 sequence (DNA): TGTGCCAGCTCACCACGTGGTGAGCAGACTAGCACAGATACGCAGTATTTT. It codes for CASSPRGEQTSTDTQYF.

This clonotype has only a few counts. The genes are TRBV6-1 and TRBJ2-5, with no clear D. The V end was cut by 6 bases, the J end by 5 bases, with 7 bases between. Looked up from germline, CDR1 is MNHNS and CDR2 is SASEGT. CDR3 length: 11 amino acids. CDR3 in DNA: TGTGCCAGCAGGACCGACGAGACCCAGTACTTC. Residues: CASRTDETQYF.

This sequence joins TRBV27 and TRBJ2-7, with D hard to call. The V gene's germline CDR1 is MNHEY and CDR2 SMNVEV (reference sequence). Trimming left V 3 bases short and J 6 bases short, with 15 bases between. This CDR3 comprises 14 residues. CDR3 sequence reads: CASSFQFGLTEQYF. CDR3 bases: TGTGCCAGCAGTTTTCAGTTTGGCCTTACCGAGCAGTACTTC.

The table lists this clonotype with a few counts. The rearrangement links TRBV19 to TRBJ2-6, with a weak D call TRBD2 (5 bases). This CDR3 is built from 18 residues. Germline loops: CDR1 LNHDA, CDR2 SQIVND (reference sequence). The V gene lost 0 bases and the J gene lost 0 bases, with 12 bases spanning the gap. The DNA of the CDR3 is TGTGCCAGTAGTATAGATAGAGGGTTTCACTCTGGGGCCAACGTCCTGACTTTC. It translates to CASSIDRGFHSGANVLTF. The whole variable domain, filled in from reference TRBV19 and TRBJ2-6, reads DGGITQSPKYLFRKEGQNVTLSCEQNLNHDAMYWYRQDPGQGLRLIYYSQIVNDFQKGDIAEGYSVSREKKESFPLTVTSAQKNPTAFYLCASSIDRGFHSGANVLTFGAGSRLTVL.